This passage covers 22 T cell receptor beta chains from one sample sequenced in a study of cytomegalovirus exposure and HLA in healthy donors. PCR was performed using 60 Vbeta and 13 Jbeta primers. The method was immunoSEQ multiplex PCR; TCRdb's version includes in-frame clones alone and lacks a portion of them. This table holds around 110,000 clones, roughly 9.9% found once. The material sequenced was PBMCs. These receptors were collected from a man aged 25-45 years in good health and CMV-seronegative.

This clone appeared a few times. The chain combines TRBV10-3 with TRBJ2-3, with D perhaps TRBD2 (6 bases). Trimming removed 3 bases from V and 3 bases from J, with 7 bases in between. CDR3 size: 13 residues. Germline loops: CDR1 ENHRY, CDR2 SYGVKD. The CDR3 region is CAISDRGTDTQYF. CDR3 nucleotide sequence: TGTGCCATCAGTGATCGGGGGACAGATACGCAGTATTTT.

The rearrangement uses TRBV28 and TRBJ2-5, with D perhaps TRBD1 (6 bases). The CDR3 runs to 14 residues. CDR1 and CDR2 (germline): MDHEN, SYDVKM. V was cut by 4 bases and J by 3 bases, with 12 bases left in between. CDR3 nucleotide sequence: TGTGCCAGCAGTTCCCGGACAGTTGAAGAGACCCAGTACTTC. Its protein product is CASSSRTVEETQYF.

The V call is TRBV5-1, the J call TRBJ1-1; TRBD1 is a possible D gene (5 bases). V was cut by 0 bases and J by 4 bases, with 10 bases left in between. Germline CDR1 and CDR2: SGHRS and YFSETQ. This CDR3 contains 14 residues. The CDR3 spells CASSLEGLATEAFF. The CDR3 coding sequence is TGCGCCAGCAGCTTGGAGGGGCTGGCCACTGAAGCTTTCTTT.

This clone was detected a few times. This chain joins TRBV2 and TRBJ2-1; D is uncertain. CDR3 length: 13 amino acids. Trimming removed 1 base from V and 6 bases from J, with 7 bases in between. Germline V gene lookup returns CDR1 SNHLY and CDR2 FYNNEI. CDR3 residues: CASSEGSGNEQFF. CDR3 DNA sequence: TGTGCCAGCAGTGAAGGATCGGGCAATGAGCAGTTCTTC.

This clone has only a few counts. The chain couples TRBV10-3 to TRBJ2-7; tentatively, D is TRBD2 (6 bases). The length of the CDR3 is 12 residues. Germline CDR1 ENHRY, CDR2 SYGVKD. V was trimmed by 4 bases and J by 7 bases, leaving 11 bases between them. In DNA, the CDR3 is TGTGCCATCAGTGTCGGGGGAAGTGAGCAGTACTTC. Translating gives CAISVGGSEQYF.

CDR3 sequence: CASSLSRAAEKLFF. As DNA, the CDR3 is TGTGCCAGCAGCTTAAGCAGGGCAGCGGAAAAACTGTTTTTT. This rearrangement joins TRBV7-2 to TRBJ1-4; a possible D gene is TRBD1 (5 bases). Between the trimmed V and J ends, which lost 2 bases and 8 bases, there was a span of 12 bases. The germline gives CDR1 SGHTA, CDR2 FQGNSA. The CDR3 loop spans 14 amino acids.

A few counts support this clone. The chain joins TRBV5-1 to TRBJ2-3; tentative D call: TRBD1 (5 bases). Trimming left V 3 bases short and J 6 bases short, with 17 bases between. The germline CDR1 and CDR2 sequences are SGHRS and YFSETQ. This CDR3 has 15 amino acids. The CDR3 loop reads CASSSRWLGHDTQYF. The CDR3 DNA reads TGCGCCAGCAGCTCCCGGTGGTTGGGGCACGATACGCAGTATTTT.

The V and J genes are TRBV10-1 and TRBJ2-3, with TRBD2 matching 7 bases. The ends lost 1 base at V and 5 bases at J; junction bases unmatched: 6. CDR3 length: 15 amino acids. Germline CDR1 reads WNHNN; CDR2 reads SYGVQD (reference sequence). The CDR3 loop reads CASSEWGREQDTQYF. CDR3 coding DNA: TGCGCCAGCAGTGAGTGGGGGAGGGAGCAAGATACGCAGTATTTT.

The gene calls are TRBV29-1 and TRBJ2-7; 9 bases match TRBD2. There are 15 residues in the CDR3. The ends lost 4 bases at V and 0 bases at J; junction bases unmatched: 7. Germline lookup yields CDR1 SQVTM and CDR2 ANQGSEA. Here the CDR3 reads CSVGLAGLPSYEQYF. In nucleotides, the CDR3 is TGCAGCGTTGGTCTAGCGGGATTGCCCTCCTACGAGCAGTACTTC.

This clone occurred a few times. V and J are TRBV7-9 and TRBJ2-3, with 10 bases matching TRBD1. V shed 4 bases and J 4 bases; nucleotides not matched to a gene: 14. Germline values: CDR1 SEHNR, CDR2 FQNEAQ (reference sequence). This CDR3 has 18 amino acids. CDR3 sequence: CASSSIQPTGGIADTQYF. In DNA, the CDR3 is TGTGCCAGCAGCTCTATACAGCCGACAGGGGGCATTGCAGATACGCAGTATTTT.

The V gene is TRBV2, the J gene TRBJ2-1, with TRBD2 identical over 13 bases. The CDR3 is 19 amino acids. J gave up 0 bases and V 5 bases, and 10 bases lay outside the gene matches. The germline CDR1 and CDR2 sequences are SNHLY and FYNNEI. The CDR3 here is CASSSVTSGGISSYNEQFF. For the CDR3, the DNA is TGTGCCAGCAGTAGTGTGACTAGCGGGGGGATAAGCTCCTACAATGAGCAGTTCTTC.

With regard to this clone: Other nucleotide sequences from this sample produce the same CDR3. The V gene is TRBV5-1, the J gene TRBJ2-5; TRBD1 agrees at 7 bases. CDR3 length: 15 residues. The germline V gene has CDR1 SGHRS and CDR2 YFSETQ. V lost 0 bases, J lost 2 bases, and 4 bases stayed unmatched. This CDR3 is CASSLGQGAQETQYF. As DNA, the CDR3 is TGCGCCAGCAGCTTGGGACAGGGCGCACAAGAGACCCAGTACTTC.

V and J are TRBV9 and TRBJ1-3; D might be TRBD1 (5 bases). The CDR3 runs 15 residues. The germline V gene encodes CDR1 SGDLS and CDR2 YYNGEE. V lost 0 bases and J 2 bases, leaving 9 bases between the germline ends. The CDR3 region has the DNA TGTGCCAGCAGCGTAGAGTGGGGCCCTGGAAACACCATATATTTT. Residues: CASSVEWGPGNTIYF.

The sample holds a few counts of this clone. The chain carries TRBV11-3 and TRBJ2-3; weak D call: TRBD2 (5 bases). The CDR3 consists of 14 residues. Between the trimmed V and J ends, which lost 2 bases and 1 base, there was a span of 7 bases. Germline assignment: CDR1 SGHNT and CDR2 YENEEA. The CDR3 bases are TGTGCCAGCAGCTTATCCGGGGGCACAGATACGCAGTATTTT. Protein sequence: CASSLSGGTDTQYF.

This sequence joins TRBV6-1 and TRBJ1-5; D unclear. Germline CDR1 MNHNS, CDR2 SASEGT. Trimming took 1 base from V and 0 from J, leaving 22 bases between them. CDR3 size: 20 residues. The DNA of the CDR3 is TGTGCCAGCAGTGAAGAAGCTGTCCCTCACGTATACCTTAGCAATCAGCCCCAGCATTTT. Translated, it gives CASSEEAVPHVYLSNQPQHF.

The rearrangement joins TRBV7-8 to TRBJ2-7, with a possible D match to TRBD2 (5 bases). Deletions cut 5 bases from V and 3 bases from J, with 14 bases between. The CDR3 contains 14 residues. CDR1 and CDR2 from the germline V gene are SGHVS and FQNEAQ. CDR3 amino acids: CASSPHSGSYEQYF. DNA for the CDR3: TGTGCCAGCAGCCCCCACTCGGGGAGCTACGAGCAGTACTTC.

The chain links TRBV7-3 to TRBJ2-2, with TRBD1 matching over 8 bases. The ends lost 3 bases at V and 1 base at J; junction bases unmatched: 1. CDR1 and CDR2 (germline): SGHTA, FQGTGA. This CDR3 has 15 residues. CDR3 nucleotides: TGTGCCAGCAGCTTCGGGACAGGGAACACCGGGGAGCTGTTTTTT. Its translation is CASSFGTGNTGELFF.

The chain uses TRBV4-3 and TRBJ1-1; no definite D call. V gave up 0 bases and J gave up 2 bases, with 19 bases separating them. CDR3 length: 18 residues. Germline loops: CDR1 LGHNA, CDR2 YSLEER. CDR3: CASSQDRLVWEDNTEAFF. Here the CDR3 DNA reads TGCGCCAGCAGCCAAGATCGTTTGGTCTGGGAGGACAACACTGAAGCTTTCTTT.

The gene calls are TRBV5-1 and TRBJ2-5, with a possible D match to TRBD2 (6 bases). Looked up from germline, CDR1 is SGHRS and CDR2 is YFSETQ. This CDR3 comprises 15 residues. Trimming removed 2 bases at V and 2 bases at J, with 13 bases between. CDR3 DNA sequence: TGCGCCAGCAGCTTAGGGACTTCAACACAAGAGACCCAGTACTTC. This sequence encodes CASSLGTSTQETQYF.

The J gene is TRBJ2-1, the V gene TRBV28; no definite D call. The V gene's germline CDR1 is MDHEN and CDR2 SYDVKM. The CDR3 extends over 11 amino acids. V was shortened by 8 bases and J by 4 bases, with 6 bases between the two germline ends. The CDR3: CASGPYNEQFF. The CDR3 bases are TGTGCCAGCGGGCCTTACAATGAGCAGTTCTTC.

This chain joins TRBV5-4 and TRBJ2-7, with TRBD2 as a possible D gene (6 bases). This CDR3 has 15 amino acids. Germline V lookup: CDR1 SGHNT, CDR2 YYREEE (reference sequence). V lost 4 bases, J lost 5 bases, and 19 bases lay in between. CDR3 protein: CASSPLGDSGHEQYF. The CDR3 DNA sequence: TGTGCCAGCAGCCCTCTTGGAGATAGCGGCCACGAGCAGTACTTC.

V gene TRBV5-1 combines with J gene TRBJ1-1, with D perhaps TRBD1 (5 bases). The CDR3 loop spans 15 amino acids. Trimming left V 0 bases short and J 1 base short, with 10 bases between. Germline V gene lookup returns CDR1 SGHRS and CDR2 YFSETQ. The CDR3: CASSLASGGNTEAFF. For the CDR3, the DNA is TGCGCCAGCAGCTTGGCCTCGGGGGGGAACACTGAAGCTTTCTTT. The entire variable domain, with the rest obtained from reference TRBV5-1 and TRBJ1-1, is as follows: KAGVTQTPRYLIKTRGQQVTLSCSPISGHRSVSWYQQTPGQGLQFLFEYFSETQRNKGNFPGRFSGRQFSNSRSEMNVSTLELGDSALYLCASSLASGGNTEAFFGQGTRLTVV.